Below are 17 T cell receptor beta chains sequenced from a single sample in a study of CD8+ T cells in alopecia areata. The sample's treatment: oral pan-JAK inhibitor, 5-10 mg twice daily. After isolation, RNA underwent reverse transcription to generate cDNA as the sequencing template. Data came from immunoSEQ multiplex PCR; TCRdb stores just in-frame clones and leaves some out. The data contain under 200,000 clones, less than 70% of them singletons. Sequences were derived from CD4+ T cells sorted from blood, sampled at week 4, from a patient treated with tofacitinib. The origin of the receptors is a human donor with alopecia areata.

This clone was counted once. The chain employs TRBV29-1 and TRBJ1-1; possible D gene TRBD1, 5 bases. CDR1 and CDR2 (germline): SQVTM, ANQGSEA. Deletions cut 2 bases from V and 1 base from J, with 11 bases between. The CDR3 extends over 14 amino acids. CDR3 DNA: TGCAGCGTTGAACCGGGACCGACGAACACTGAAGCTTTCTTT. It specifies CSVEPGPTNTEAFF.

The gene calls are TRBV5-1 and TRBJ1-6, with D maybe TRBD1 (5 bases). This CDR3 spans 16 amino acids. Trimming left V 4 bases short and J 6 bases short, with 17 bases between. Germline V gene sequence: CDR1 SGHRS, CDR2 YFSETQ. CDR3 protein: CASSPSDRAANSPLHF. CDR3 sequence (DNA): TGCGCCAGCAGCCCCTCCGACAGAGCTGCTAATTCACCCCTCCACTTT.

This clone was found a few times. The chain has TRBV11-2 and TRBJ1-2; 9 nucleotides agree with TRBD1. J lost 6 bases, V lost 5 bases, and 1 base had no gene match. CDR3 length: 12 residues. Germline CDR1 SGHAT, CDR2 FQNNGV. CDR3 in DNA: TGTGCCAGCAGCCGGACAGGGGATGGCTACACCTTC. It specifies CASSRTGDGYTF.

Comment on this clone: Other DNA sequences of this sample code for an identical CDR3. This sequence joins TRBV30 and TRBJ2-3, with D hard to call. Germline CDR1 GTSNPN, CDR2 SVGIG (reference sequence). This CDR3 has 11 amino acids. V lost 0 bases and J 6 bases, leaving 4 bases between the germline ends. In nucleotides, the CDR3 is TGTGCCTGGAGTGTAAAGGATACGCAGTATTTT. This translates into CAWSVKDTQYF.

J is TRBJ1-1 and V is TRBV29-1, with 7 bases matching TRBD1. The CDR3 extends over 15 amino acids. With V trimmed by 6 bases and J by 4 bases, 14 bases remained unmatched. Germline CDR1 reads SQVTM; CDR2 reads ANQGSEA. The chain's CDR3 is CSVIVRGGAFTEAFF. The CDR3 DNA follows: TGCAGCGTCATAGTACGAGGGGGCGCGTTCACTGAAGCTTTCTTT.

This sequence joins TRBV4-3 and TRBJ1-2, with D maybe TRBD1 (5 bases). The V gene's germline CDR1 is LGHNA and CDR2 YSLEER. The V gene lost 1 base and the J gene lost 8 bases, with 14 bases spanning the gap. This CDR3 comprises 14 residues. CDR3 bases: TGCGCCAGCAGCCAAGGGAAAGGGGAAGGCGGCTACACCTTC. It yields the protein CASSQGKGEGGYTF.

The chain is built from TRBV25-1 and TRBJ2-5; TRBD1 matches 10 bases. Germline lookup yields CDR1 MGHDK and CDR2 SYGVNS. V lost 2 bases, J lost 3 bases, and 3 bases stayed unmatched. The CDR3 spans 15 residues. In DNA, the CDR3 is TGTGCCAGCAGTGAAATAGGGACAGGGGAAGAGACCCAGTACTTC. Translation gives CASSEIGTGEETQYF.

The chain combines TRBV29-1 with TRBJ1-1; 7 nucleotides match TRBD1. The CDR3 is 13 residues long. V was pared by 3 bases and J by 5 bases, with 6 bases of the junction left unmatched. CDR1 is SQVTM, CDR2 ANQGSEA, per germline. CDR3: CSVEGTGETEAFF. The CDR3 DNA follows: TGCAGCGTTGAGGGTACAGGGGAGACTGAAGCTTTCTTT.

The chain has TRBV15 and TRBJ1-1; D is unresolved. Germline V gene lookup returns CDR1 LNHNV and CDR2 YYDKDF (reference sequence). V lost 4 bases and J 0 bases, leaving 9 bases between the germline ends. The CDR3 is 14 residues long. CDR3 DNA sequence: TGTGCCACCAGCAAGCCCCACTTGAACACTGAAGCTTTCTTT. Translated, it gives CATSKPHLNTEAFF.

The CDR3 spells CASSVATNSGYTF. CDR3 nucleotides: TGTGCCAGCAGCGTAGCTACGAACAGTGGCTACACCTTC. The chain recombines TRBV9 with TRBJ1-2; D unresolved. The germline gives CDR1 SGDLS, CDR2 YYNGEE. V was clipped by 0 bases and J by 7 bases, with 10 bases between them. There are 13 residues in the CDR3. The full variable domain, its missing parts supplied by reference TRBV9 and TRBJ1-2, is DSGVTQTPKHLITATGQRVTLRCSPRSGDLSVYWYQQSLDQGLQFLIQYYNGEERAKGNILERFSAQQFPDLHSELNLSSLELGDSALYFCASSVATNSGYTFGSGTRLTVV.

The V call is TRBV18, the J call TRBJ1-2; D uncertain. V lost 1 base and J lost 0, with 6 bases in between. Germline assignment: CDR1 KGHSH and CDR2 LQKENI. This CDR3 spans 14 amino acids. CDR3 in amino acids: CASSPRGANYGYTF. The DNA for the CDR3 is TGTGCCAGCTCACCACGAGGTGCTAACTATGGCTACACCTTC.

Turning to this clone: The sample holds other DNA sequences that translate to the same CDR3. The chain links TRBV29-1 to TRBJ2-3; D remains ambiguous. CDR3 size: 12 residues. V was clipped by 5 bases and J by 1 base, with 7 bases between them. The germline V gene has CDR1 SQVTM and CDR2 ANQGSEA. CDR3 DNA: TGCAGCGTTACCGACGGCACAGATACGCAGTATTTT. Its translation: CSVTDGTDTQYF.

The chain has TRBV30 and TRBJ1-5, with 9 bases lining up with TRBD1. CDR3 length equals 15 residues. Germline assignment: CDR1 GTSNPN and CDR2 SVGIG (reference sequence). With V trimmed by 0 bases and J by 4 bases, 4 bases remained unmatched. The CDR3 here is CAWSVGQGRNQPQHF. The CDR3 region has the DNA TGTGCCTGGAGTGTCGGACAGGGGAGGAATCAGCCCCAGCATTTT. The variable domain in full, with the rest retrieved from reference TRBV30 and TRBJ1-5, is SQTIHQWPATLVQPVGSPLSLECTVEGTSNPNLYWYRQAAGRGLQLLFYSVGIGQISSEVPQNLSASRPQDRQFILSSKKLLLSDSGFYLCAWSVGQGRNQPQHFGDGTRLSIL.

The chain couples TRBV25-1 to TRBJ2-5; D possibly corresponds to TRBD2 (6 bases). Germline V gene lookup returns CDR1 MGHDK and CDR2 SYGVNS. The ends were cut back, 3 bases at V and 2 bases at J, with 10 bases in the middle. The CDR3 is 14 amino acids. CDR3 residues: CASSEGLPQETQYF. As DNA, the CDR3 is TGTGCCAGCAGTGAGGGACTCCCTCAAGAGACCCAGTACTTC.

V usage is TRBV5-6 and J usage is TRBJ2-3, with D tentatively TRBD1 or TRBD2 (5 bases each). The V gene lost 3 bases and the J gene lost 1 base, with 6 bases spanning the gap. The CDR3 spans 13 residues. The germline V gene encodes CDR1 SGHDT and CDR2 YYEEEE. The CDR3 DNA reads as TGTGCCAGCAGCTGGGACCGCACAGATACGCAGTATTTT. It specifies CASSWDRTDTQYF.

V gene TRBV6-1 combines with J gene TRBJ1-5; 7 nucleotides line up with TRBD1. The V segment lost 7 bases and the J segment 3 bases; nucleotides outside the gene matches: 6. Looked up from germline, CDR1 is MNHNS and CDR2 is SASEGT. The CDR3 length is 14 residues. The CDR3 coding sequence is TGTGCCAGCAAACAAGACAGGGCCAATCAGCCCCAGCATTTT. Amino acid sequence: CASKQDRANQPQHF.

This clone was observed a few times. This rearrangement joins TRBV29-1 to TRBJ2-1, with D perhaps matching TRBD2 (6 bases). V was pared by 6 bases and J by 1 base, with 13 bases between. CDR1 is SQVTM, CDR2 ANQGSEA, per germline. CDR3 length equals 14 residues. CDR3 residues: CSVGSGDSYNEQFF. In DNA, the CDR3 is TGCAGCGTGGGATCGGGGGATTCCTACAATGAGCAGTTCTTC.